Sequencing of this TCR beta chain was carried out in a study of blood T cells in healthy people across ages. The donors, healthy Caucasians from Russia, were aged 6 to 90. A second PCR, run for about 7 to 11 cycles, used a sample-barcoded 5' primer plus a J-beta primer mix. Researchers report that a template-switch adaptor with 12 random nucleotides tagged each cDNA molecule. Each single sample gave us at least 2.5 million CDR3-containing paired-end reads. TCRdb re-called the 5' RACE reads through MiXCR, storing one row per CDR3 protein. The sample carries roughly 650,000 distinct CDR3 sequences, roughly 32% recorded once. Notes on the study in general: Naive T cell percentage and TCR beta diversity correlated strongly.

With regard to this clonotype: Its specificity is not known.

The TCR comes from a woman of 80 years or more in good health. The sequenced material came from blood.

In DNA, the CDR3 is TGTGCCAGCAGTATCGGTCCGGGCGAACCGGCCCAGCATTTT. Amino acid sequence: CASSIGPGEPAQHF. J is TRBJ1-5 and V is TRBV28; D is unclear. Germline lookup yields CDR1 MDHEN and CDR2 SYDVKM. The V end lost 5 bases, the J end lost 11 bases, and 19 bases lay between the germline ends. This CDR3 has 14 amino acids.